Listed below are T cell receptor beta chains from one sample, sequenced in a study of T cells after yellow fever vaccination. Each CDR3 protein is one row after TCRdb ran MiXCR on the 5' RACE reads. The table lists just under 85,000 distinct CDR3 sequences, 13% of them singletons. The sequencing here drew on CD8+ T cells not binding an NS4B(214-222) dextramer, sorted from PBMCs, taken less than 25 days after the first yellow fever vaccination. Every receptor here comes from a man aged 18 to 30 who received the YFV17D yellow fever vaccine. The CDR3 runs from the conserved cysteine through the conserved F or W. The order of the fields is D gene, clone size, J gene, V gene, CDR3 DNA, CDR3 protein. D genes are given only for firm matches. Size values are once, few and many counts, or a class for expanded clones, and some rows have none.

d_call: NA; clone_size: NA; j_call: TRBJ2-2; v_call: TRBV10-3; cdr3_nt: TGTGCCATCAGTGAGTCGTTGGCCGGGGAGCTGTTTTTT; cdr3_aa: CAISESLAGELFF
d_call: TRBD1; clone_size: few; j_call: TRBJ2-5; v_call: TRBV29-1; cdr3_nt: TGCAGCGTTGAAGGGCACCGGGACAGCCAAGAGACCCAGTACTTC; cdr3_aa: CSVEGHRDSQETQYF
d_call: TRBD2; clone_size: many; j_call: TRBJ2-1; v_call: TRBV7-6; cdr3_nt: TGTGCCAGCAGCTTACTTAGCGGGGGGGGCTACAATGAGCAGTTCTTC; cdr3_aa: CASSLLSGGGYNEQFF
d_call: TRBD1; clone_size: few; j_call: TRBJ1-2; v_call: TRBV12-3/TRBV12-4; cdr3_nt: TGTGCCAGCAGTCACCGGGACAGGGGGCATCATGGCTACACCTTC; cdr3_aa: CASSHRDRGHHGYTF
d_call: NA; clone_size: NA; j_call: TRBJ2-2; v_call: TRBV18; cdr3_nt: TGTGCCAGCTCACCCGCGATCGCGAACACCGGGGAGCTGTTTTTT; cdr3_aa: CASSPAIANTGELFF
d_call: NA; clone_size: NA; j_call: TRBJ2-2; v_call: TRBV7-6; cdr3_nt: TGTGCCAGCAGCTTAGAACGGGACGGATACACCGGGGAGCTGTTTTTT; cdr3_aa: CASSLERDGYTGELFF
d_call: TRBD2; clone_size: NA; j_call: TRBJ2-5; v_call: TRBV5-4; cdr3_nt: TGTGCCAGCAGCGCCCCGGGACTAGCGGAAGAGACCCAGTACTTC; cdr3_aa: CASSAPGLAEETQYF
d_call: NA; clone_size: few; j_call: TRBJ1-4; v_call: TRBV5-6; cdr3_nt: TGTGCCAGCAGCTACATTAGCACAACTAATGAAAAACTGTTTTTT; cdr3_aa: CASSYISTTNEKLFF
d_call: TRBD1; clone_size: NA; j_call: TRBJ2-2; v_call: TRBV20-1; cdr3_nt: TGCAGTGCTGACAGGGTAGACACCGGGGAGCTGTTTTTT; cdr3_aa: CSADRVDTGELFF
d_call: TRBD1; clone_size: few; j_call: TRBJ1-5; v_call: TRBV18; cdr3_nt: TGTGCCAGCTCCCTCTCGGGACAGGGCCACAATCAGCCCCAGCATTTT; cdr3_aa: CASSLSGQGHNQPQHF
d_call: NA; clone_size: few; j_call: TRBJ1-2; v_call: TRBV20-1; cdr3_nt: TGCAGTGCTAGAGATCTCGGGCGGAATGGCTACACCTTC; cdr3_aa: CSARDLGRNGYTF
d_call: TRBD1; clone_size: NA; j_call: TRBJ1-5; v_call: TRBV29-1; cdr3_nt: TGCAGCGTTAGAGACAGGGATGGCAATCAGCCCCAGCATTTT; cdr3_aa: CSVRDRDGNQPQHF
d_call: NA; clone_size: few; j_call: TRBJ2-2; v_call: TRBV7-6; cdr3_nt: TGTGCCAGCAGCCCGACCGACTACGCCGGGGAGCTGTTTTTT; cdr3_aa: CASSPTDYAGELFF
d_call: NA; clone_size: NA; j_call: TRBJ1-1; v_call: TRBV12-3/TRBV12-4; cdr3_nt: TGTGCCAGCAGCCCGGGGCTGGGGTACACTGAAGCTTTCTTT; cdr3_aa: CASSPGLGYTEAFF
d_call: NA; clone_size: few; j_call: TRBJ2-3; v_call: TRBV12-5; cdr3_nt: TGTGCTAGTGGTCTCGTGGGGACTAGCACAGATACGCAGTATTTT; cdr3_aa: CASGLVGTSTDTQYF
d_call: NA; clone_size: NA; j_call: TRBJ1-1; v_call: TRBV4-1; cdr3_nt: TGCGCCAGCAGCCAAGATTTCGGGTCCACTGAAGCTTTCTTT; cdr3_aa: CASSQDFGSTEAFF
d_call: NA; clone_size: few; j_call: TRBJ2-3; v_call: TRBV4-1; cdr3_nt: TGCGCCAGCAGCCAAGCGGTACTCCCTGCTTCCACAGATACGCAGTATTTT; cdr3_aa: CASSQAVLPASTDTQYF
d_call: NA; clone_size: few; j_call: TRBJ2-1; v_call: TRBV2; cdr3_nt: TGTGCCAGCGACAACTACAATGAGCAGTTCTTC; cdr3_aa: CASDNYNEQFF
d_call: NA; clone_size: NA; j_call: TRBJ2-1; v_call: TRBV6-2/TRBV6-3; cdr3_nt: TGTGCCAGCAGTTGGGGCGGGAATTTATACAATAAGCAGTTCTTC; cdr3_aa: CASSWGGNLYNKQFF
d_call: TRBD2; clone_size: many; j_call: TRBJ2-1; v_call: TRBV5-1; cdr3_nt: TGCGCCAGCAGCTTGCTCTTGGCGGGGGGCCACAATGAGCAGTTCTTC; cdr3_aa: CASSLLLAGGHNEQFF
d_call: TRBD1; clone_size: many; j_call: TRBJ1-5; v_call: TRBV28; cdr3_nt: TGTGCCAGCAGTTCCCTCCGACAGGGTAGCAATCAGCCCCAGCATTTT; cdr3_aa: CASSSLRQGSNQPQHF
d_call: NA; clone_size: NA; j_call: TRBJ2-1; v_call: TRBV7-9; cdr3_nt: TGTGCCAGCAGCCTGACAACTAACAATGAGCAGTTCTTC; cdr3_aa: CASSLTTNNEQFF
d_call: TRBD1; clone_size: few; j_call: TRBJ1-1; v_call: TRBV6-5; cdr3_nt: TGTGCCAGCAGTTACGAAGGACAGGGTTACACTGAAGCTTTCTTT; cdr3_aa: CASSYEGQGYTEAFF
d_call: NA; clone_size: NA; j_call: TRBJ2-1; v_call: TRBV6-2/TRBV6-3; cdr3_nt: TGTGCCAGCAGTTACGGAGGGGGGTCCTACAATGAGCAGTTCTTC; cdr3_aa: CASSYGGGSYNEQFF
d_call: NA; clone_size: few; j_call: TRBJ2-5; v_call: TRBV20-1; cdr3_nt: TGCAGTGCTAAGGGGTCCGAGACCCAGTACTTC; cdr3_aa: CSAKGSETQYF
d_call: TRBD1; clone_size: NA; j_call: TRBJ2-1; v_call: TRBV12-5; cdr3_nt: TGTGCTAGTGGAGAAGCGACAGGGGTTAATGAGCAGTTCTTC; cdr3_aa: CASGEATGVNEQFF
d_call: NA; clone_size: NA; j_call: TRBJ2-1; v_call: TRBV6-1; cdr3_nt: TGTGCCAGCAAATCAGGGGGGGGCTTAAATGAGCAGTTCTTC; cdr3_aa: CASKSGGGLNEQFF
d_call: TRBD1; clone_size: NA; j_call: TRBJ2-1; v_call: TRBV6-1; cdr3_nt: TGTGCCAGCAGCCGCACCGGGACAGGGATCGACAATGAGCAGTTCTTC; cdr3_aa: CASSRTGTGIDNEQFF
d_call: NA; clone_size: few; j_call: TRBJ1-2; v_call: TRBV4-1; cdr3_nt: TGCGCCAGCAGCCAAGATCGGCTAGGCTACACCTTC; cdr3_aa: CASSQDRLGYTF
d_call: NA; clone_size: NA; j_call: TRBJ2-4; v_call: TRBV20-1; cdr3_nt: TGCAGTGCTAGAGCCCTCCCGAGCTACAAAAACATTCAGTACTTC; cdr3_aa: CSARALPSYKNIQYF
d_call: NA; clone_size: NA; j_call: TRBJ1-4; v_call: TRBV4-3; cdr3_nt: TGCGCCAGCAGCCAAGATCGGCGGGCCATTAATGAAAAACTGTTTTTT; cdr3_aa: CASSQDRRAINEKLFF
d_call: NA; clone_size: few; j_call: TRBJ1-1; v_call: TRBV4-3; cdr3_nt: TGCGCCAGCAGCCAAGGTACGGGACGTGTGAACACTGAAGCTTTCTTT; cdr3_aa: CASSQGTGRVNTEAFF
d_call: NA; clone_size: NA; j_call: TRBJ1-4; v_call: TRBV11-1; cdr3_nt: TGTGCCAGCAGCTTAATTTCCGCGAGTGCGGACCCTAATGAAAAACTGTTTTTT; cdr3_aa: CASSLISASADPNEKLFF
d_call: TRBD2; clone_size: few; j_call: TRBJ2-1; v_call: TRBV14; cdr3_nt: TGTGCCAGCAGCCAAGTTCCTAGCGGGAATGAGCAGTTCTTC; cdr3_aa: CASSQVPSGNEQFF
d_call: NA; clone_size: NA; j_call: TRBJ2-1; v_call: TRBV11-2; cdr3_nt: TGTGCCGGCACCCCGGAATTAGGCAATGAGCAGTTCTTC; cdr3_aa: CAGTPELGNEQFF
d_call: NA; clone_size: NA; j_call: TRBJ2-6; v_call: TRBV12-3/TRBV12-4; cdr3_nt: TGTGCCAGCAGGATCGAGAGCTCTGGGGCCAACGTCCTGACTTTC; cdr3_aa: CASRIESSGANVLTF
d_call: TRBD2; clone_size: few; j_call: TRBJ2-1; v_call: TRBV11-1; cdr3_nt: TGTGCCAGCAGCTTAGTACCGCTAGCGGGGGCCCAGTACAATGAGCAGTTCTTC; cdr3_aa: CASSLVPLAGAQYNEQFF
d_call: NA; clone_size: few; j_call: TRBJ2-1; v_call: TRBV3-1; cdr3_nt: TGTGCCAGCAGCCAAGGCCAGTTGAATGAGCAGTTCTTC; cdr3_aa: CASSQGQLNEQFF
d_call: NA; clone_size: NA; j_call: TRBJ2-7; v_call: TRBV7-6; cdr3_nt: TGTGCCAGCAGCTTAGTAGGGTCAGGGGAGCAGTACTTC; cdr3_aa: CASSLVGSGEQYF
d_call: NA; clone_size: NA; j_call: TRBJ1-1; v_call: TRBV5-1; cdr3_nt: TGCGCCAGCAGCCCGCAGCCTGAGGACACTGAAGCTTTCTTT; cdr3_aa: CASSPQPEDTEAFF
d_call: TRBD1; clone_size: few; j_call: TRBJ1-2; v_call: TRBV12-3/TRBV12-4; cdr3_nt: TGTGCCAGCAGCCGGGGACAGGGACGTGTTGGCTACACCTTC; cdr3_aa: CASSRGQGRVGYTF
d_call: NA; clone_size: NA; j_call: TRBJ2-1; v_call: TRBV12-3/TRBV12-4; cdr3_nt: TGTGCCAGCAGCCGCAGATTAGAGCAGTTCTTC; cdr3_aa: CASSRRLEQFF